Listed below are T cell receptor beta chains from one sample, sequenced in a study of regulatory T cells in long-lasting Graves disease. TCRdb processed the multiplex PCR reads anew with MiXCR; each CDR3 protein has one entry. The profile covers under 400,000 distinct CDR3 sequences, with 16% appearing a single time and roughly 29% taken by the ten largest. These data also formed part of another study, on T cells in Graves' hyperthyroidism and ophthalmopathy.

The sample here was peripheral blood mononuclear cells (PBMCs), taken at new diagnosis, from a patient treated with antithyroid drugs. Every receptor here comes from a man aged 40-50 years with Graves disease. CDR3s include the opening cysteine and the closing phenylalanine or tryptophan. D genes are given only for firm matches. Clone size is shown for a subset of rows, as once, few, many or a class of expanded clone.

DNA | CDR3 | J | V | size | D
TGTGCCAGCAGCCCGACAGGGGGCGAAAGTTCACCCCTCCACTTT | CASSPTGGESSPLHF | TRBJ1-6 | TRBV7-3 | many | TRBD1
TGCGCCAGCAGCTTGGCCCCAGCGGGCGAGCAGTACTTC | CASSLAPAGEQYF | TRBJ2-7 | TRBV5-1 | NA | NA
TGTGCCAGCAGCCAGAGGACAGGCCGATCACCCCTCCACTTT | CASSQRTGRSPLHF | TRBJ1-6 | TRBV28 | few | TRBD1
TGTGCCAGCACCCCACGTGAGGCGGAGACCCAGTACTTC | CASTPREAETQYF | TRBJ2-5 | TRBV6-1 | many | NA
TGTGCCAGCAGTTTTTCTGGGGGCACCTACGAGCAGTACTTC | CASSFSGGTYEQYF | TRBJ2-7 | TRBV5-1 | many | NA
TGCGCCAGCAGCTTGGGCAGCGGCGGGCCAGATACGCAGTATTTT | CASSLGSGGPDTQYF | TRBJ2-3 | TRBV5-1 | many | NA
TGTGCCAGCAGCGTAGGGGGTAGCGGGGGTCCTTCCTACAATGAGCAGTTCTTC | CASSVGGSGGPSYNEQFF | TRBJ2-1 | TRBV9 | many | TRBD2
TGTGCCAGCCATGAGGGATACAGTCAGCCCCAGCATTTT | CASHEGYSQPQHF | TRBJ1-5 | TRBV6-1 | NA | NA
TGCGCCAGCAGCTCTGCCGGGACAGGGACCGGGGAGCTGTTTTTT | CASSSAGTGTGELFF | TRBJ2-2 | TRBV5-1 | many | TRBD1
TGCAGTGCTAGAGAGCGGGACATTTACACCGGGGAGCTGTTTTTT | CSARERDIYTGELFF | TRBJ2-2 | TRBV20-1 | NA | NA
TGTGCCAGCAGCGAGGGGACTAGCGGGTTAGATACGCAGTATTTT | CASSEGTSGLDTQYF | TRBJ2-3 | TRBV9 | few | TRBD2
TGCAGTGCTAGAGATCCCTCAGGGACAGGCGACATTGGTGAGCAGTACTTC | CSARDPSGTGDIGEQYF | TRBJ2-7 | TRBV20-1 | many | TRBD1
TGTGCCACCAGCAAAGGGACAGGGAATGGCTACACCTTC | CATSKGTGNGYTF | TRBJ1-2 | TRBV15 | few | TRBD1
TGCGCCAGCAGCTTGGTCCCTGGAGTGGATGAGCAGTTCTTC | CASSLVPGVDEQFF | TRBJ2-1 | TRBV5-1 | many | NA
TGTGCCAGCACAGGGGCAGGGATCCAAGAGACCCAGTACTTC | CASTGAGIQETQYF | TRBJ2-5 | TRBV6-1 | NA | NA
TGTGCCACCAGTGATTCCCGTGGCTGGGATGGCTACACCTTC | CATSDSRGWDGYTF | TRBJ1-2 | TRBV24-1 | many | NA
TGTGCCAGCAGTGATCAGACAGGGTCGCGCCGCAATCAGCCCCAGCATTTT | CASSDQTGSRRNQPQHF | TRBJ1-5 | TRBV6-1 | many | TRBD1
TGTGCCAGCTCACCACCGACAGGCCAGCTTAATGAGCAGTTCTTC | CASSPPTGQLNEQFF | TRBJ2-1 | TRBV18 | many | NA
TGCGCCAGCAGCTTGGGGTTAAGGGACTACTCTGGAAACACCATATATTTT | CASSLGLRDYSGNTIYF | TRBJ1-3 | TRBV5-1 | many | NA
TGTGCCAGCAGCTTAGAACTAGCCCGAGAGACCCAGTACTTC | CASSLELARETQYF | TRBJ2-5 | TRBV11-2 | many | NA
TGTGCCAGCAGTGAAGGGGGGGGCTCTTCTCAGCCCCAGCATTTT | CASSEGGGSSQPQHF | TRBJ1-5 | TRBV6-1 | few | NA
TGTGCCAGCAGTCGAACAGGGGGAGGTGGGGGTGAGCAGTTCTTC | CASSRTGGGGGEQFF | TRBJ2-1 | TRBV28 | few | TRBD1
TGTGCCAGCTCAAATTTGTATGAGGCTTTCTTT | CASSNLYEAFF | TRBJ1-1 | TRBV18 | NA | NA
TGCGCCAGCCAGGTCGGACAGGGGGAGCAAGAGACCCAGTACTTC | CASQVGQGEQETQYF | TRBJ2-5 | TRBV5-1 | few | TRBD1
TGTGCCAGCAGTTCCCCGGGGTCTCAAGAGACCCAGTACTTC | CASSSPGSQETQYF | TRBJ2-5 | TRBV12-3/TRBV12-4 | many | NA
TGTGCCAGCAGCCAAGTGGGGGGGGTATCCTATGGCTACACCTTC | CASSQVGGVSYGYTF | TRBJ1-2 | TRBV3-1 | NA | NA